This paragraph covers one T cell receptor beta chain sequence. Its antigen remains unknown. The data were taken from a study of post-analysis software for immune sequencing data. At the level of the study: Recorded disease courses covered relapsing-remitting, secondary progressive and progressive-relapsing multiple sclerosis. Some patients had no subtype annotation. Findings and caveats of the study: By F measure, strong co-clustering occurred among samples prepared in the same batch. Controls significantly exceeded multiple sclerosis patients in normalized Chao1 diversity.

cDNA libraries of TCR beta carried unique molecular identifiers. The authors obtained roughly 500,000 cDNA molecules from around 1 to 9.1 million T cells. TCRdb re-analysed the PCR reads in MiXCR, keeping a single row per CDR3 protein. The top ten clones hold around 10% of a sample with a few hundred thousand distinct CDR3 sequences, under 55% of them seen once. Sequenced material: blood. The clonotype comes from a girl aged 5-17 years with multiple sclerosis.

The CDR3 DNA is TGCGCCAGCAGCTTTTTAGGGGGCGGGATGAACACTGAAGCTTTCTTT. Protein: CASSFLGGGMNTEAFF. This chain links TRBV5-1 with TRBJ1-1; 7 positions agree with TRBD1. Trimming took 2 bases from V and 0 from J; bases not matched to a gene: 7. The CDR3 sequence is 16 residues long. The germline V gene has CDR1 SGHRS and CDR2 YFSETQ.